What follows are 32 T cell receptor beta chains derived from one specimen sequenced in a study of memory CD4+ T cells and cytomegalovirus serostatus. Data came from immunoSEQ multiplex PCR; TCRdb stores just in-frame clones and leaves some out. This sample has some 30,000 clones, with approximately 72% found just once. The sort gate was single viable CD3+CD4+CD8-CD45RO+ cells for memory CD4+ T cells. Source material: memory CD4+ T cells from blood. The receptors were gathered from an adult in good health and CMV-seronegative. Some clones in this sample may be carry-over from other donors' samples.

This chain connects TRBV27 to TRBJ1-2, with D perhaps matching TRBD1 (5 bases). CDR1 is MNHEY and CDR2 is SMNVEV in the germline V gene (reference sequence). Trimming shortened V by 2 bases and J by 8 bases, and 9 bases separated the two germline ends. The CDR3 length is 12 residues. CDR3 amino acids: CASSLGGEGYTF. The DNA of the CDR3 is TGTGCCAGCAGTTTAGGAGGGGAAGGCTACACCTTC.

The chain employs TRBV19 and TRBJ1-5, with 7 bases identical to TRBD1. The length of the CDR3 is 13 residues. Germline assignment: CDR1 LNHDA and CDR2 SQIVND (reference sequence). J was trimmed by 5 bases and V by 8 bases; bases with no gene match: 6. In nucleotides, the CDR3 is TGTGCCAGTCAACACAGGGGCGATCAGCCCCAGCATTTT. This translates into CASQHRGDQPQHF.

J is TRBJ1-4 and V is TRBV14, with D possibly TRBD1 on 5 matching bases. CDR3 size: 14 residues. The V gene lost 3 bases and the J gene lost 3 bases, with 8 bases spanning the gap. Germline V gene data show CDR1 as SGHDN and CDR2 as FVKESK. This CDR3 is CASSHGGPNEKLFF. The CDR3 DNA follows: TGTGCCAGCAGCCATGGGGGACCTAATGAAAAACTGTTTTTT.

The gene calls are TRBV30 and TRBJ1-3; no reliable D call. Germline assignment: CDR1 GTSNPN and CDR2 SVGIG (reference sequence). The CDR3 length is 13 residues. The V and J ends lost 2 bases and 1 base respectively, with 6 bases between them. The CDR3 loop reads CAWSSGSGNTIYF. As DNA, the CDR3 is TGTGCCTGGAGTTCAGGTTCTGGAAACACCATATATTTT.

The chain couples TRBV6-6 to TRBJ2-3, with D possibly matching TRBD1 (6 bases). V shed 6 bases and J shed 8 bases, with 12 bases lying between them. The CDR3 is 12 residues long. CDR1 is MNHNY and CDR2 is SVGAGI in the germline V gene (reference sequence). The CDR3 protein is CASSPRGGTQYF. CDR3 coding DNA: TGTGCCAGCAGCCCTCGAGGGGGTACGCAGTATTTT.

The table lists this clone with a few counts. CDR3 bases: TGTGCTAGTGGTTTGGTACCTTACTCGGCCGGGGTGAGAACCGGGGAGCTGTTTTTT. Translating it yields CASGLVPYSAGVRTGELFF. The genes are TRBV12-5 and TRBJ2-2, with a weak D call TRBD2 (5 bases). Germline assignment: CDR1 LGHNT and CDR2 FRNRAP. The CDR3 consists of 19 residues. Trimming cost V 0 bases and J 5 bases, with 22 bases left between them. Supplemented by reference TRBV12-5 and TRBJ2-2, the full variable domain reads DARVTQTPRHKVTEMGQEVTMRCQPILGHNTVFWYRQTMMQGLELLAYFRNRAPLDDSGMPKDRFSAEMPDATLATLKIQPSEPRDSAVYFCASGLVPYSAGVRTGELFFGEGSRLTVL.

The chain carries TRBV28 and TRBJ1-2, with a weak D call TRBD1 (5 bases). The V gene's germline CDR1 is MDHEN and CDR2 SYDVKM. There are 13 residues in the CDR3. V dropped 6 bases and J dropped 9 bases, with 17 bases sitting between them. CDR3 residues: CASRQQESSRYTF. The CDR3 DNA follows: TGTGCCAGCAGGCAACAGGAGTCCTCTCGCTACACCTTC.

The chain employs TRBV7-9 and TRBJ2-7, with a tentative D call TRBD2 (6 bases). Trimming left V 7 bases short and J 0 bases short, with 13 bases between. CDR1 is SEHNR and CDR2 is FQNEAQ in the germline V gene (reference sequence). This CDR3 region has 14 residues. The DNA of the CDR3 is TGTGCCAGCACATTCGGGGGTCTCTCCTACGAGCAGTACTTC. Translating gives CASTFGGLSYEQYF.

The chain recombines TRBV30 with TRBJ2-5; 7 positions agree with TRBD2. Looked up from germline, CDR1 is GTSNPN and CDR2 is SVGIG (reference sequence). This CDR3 has 14 amino acids. Trimming took 5 bases from V and 5 from J; bases not matched to a gene: 11. The CDR3 region has the DNA TGTGCCTGGGGCTGGGGCGGGGGAGGGGAGACCCAGTACTTC. It yields the protein CAWGWGGGGETQYF.

This rearrangement joins TRBV5-6 to TRBJ2-5; D is unclear. The V and J ends lost 2 bases and 2 bases respectively, with 1 base between them. The CDR3 runs 11 residues. Germline values: CDR1 SGHDT, CDR2 YYEEEE. The chain's CDR3 is CASSLQETQYF. CDR3 nucleotide sequence: TGTGCCAGCAGCTTACAAGAGACCCAGTACTTC.

The chain uses TRBV7-8 and TRBJ1-6; weak D call: TRBD1 (6 bases). This CDR3 spans 15 amino acids. Germline lookup yields CDR1 SGHVS and CDR2 FQNEAQ. Trimming pared 7 bases from V and 5 bases from J, leaving 15 bases between. For the CDR3, the DNA is TGTGCCAGCACCTCGACAGGTCTAAATAATTCACCCCTCCACTTT. Translation: CASTSTGLNNSPLHF. Supplemented by reference TRBV7-8 and TRBJ1-6, the full variable domain reads GAGVSQSPRYKVAKRGQDVALRCDPISGHVSLFWYQQALGQGPEFLTYFQNEAQLDKSGLPSDRFFAERPEGSVSTLKIQRTQQEDSAVYLCASTSTGLNNSPLHFGNGTRLTVT.

This clone was detected only a few times. V usage is TRBV4-1 and J usage is TRBJ1-1; 10 nucleotides line up with TRBD1. Germline V gives CDR1 MGHRA, CDR2 YSYEKL. Trimming removed 1 base from V and 1 base from J; junction bases left unmatched: 6. There are 17 residues in the CDR3. CDR3 sequence: CASSQGDRGLANTEAFF. The DNA of the CDR3 is TGCGCCAGCAGCCAAGGGGACAGGGGACTCGCGAACACTGAAGCTTTCTTT.

The chain joins TRBV18 to TRBJ2-3; 9 nucleotides align to TRBD1. The V and J ends lost 5 bases and 2 bases, in that order; junction bases with no gene match: 5. Germline V gene data show CDR1 as KGHSH and CDR2 as LQKENI. The CDR3 is 15 residues long. CDR3 sequence: CASSSRTGDTDTQYF. CDR3 in DNA: TGTGCCAGCTCATCAAGGACAGGGGACACAGATACGCAGTATTTT.

This clone is deemed medium-sized. This chain links TRBV19 with TRBJ1-2; TRBD1 might be the D (5 bases). Germline V gives CDR1 LNHDA, CDR2 SQIVND (reference sequence). The CDR3 has 15 amino acids. The V end lost 6 bases, the J end lost 4 bases, and 18 bases lay between the germline ends. CDR3 loop: CASSRSPGEAYGYTF. CDR3 nucleotides: TGTGCCAGTAGCCGAAGCCCGGGGGAGGCCTATGGCTACACCTTC. Full variable domain (rest looked up from reference TRBV19 and TRBJ1-2): DGGITQSPKYLFRKEGQNVTLSCEQNLNHDAMYWYRQDPGQGLRLIYYSQIVNDFQKGDIAEGYSVSREKKESFPLTVTSAQKNPTAFYLCASSRSPGEAYGYTFGSGTRLTVV.

The V and J genes are TRBV7-2 and TRBJ1-5; 7 bases align to TRBD1. The germline gives CDR1 SGHTA, CDR2 FQGNSA. The CDR3 length is 15 residues. After removal of 1 base from V and 6 bases from J, the junction contained 6 bases not matched to a gene. CDR3 loop: CASSLGRGPGQPQHF. The CDR3 DNA is TGTGCCAGCAGCTTAGGAAGGGGGCCCGGTCAGCCCCAGCATTTT.

The V gene is TRBV29-1, the J gene TRBJ2-7, with 7 bases identical to TRBD1. Per the germline V gene, CDR1 is SQVTM and CDR2 is ANQGSEA. V shed 8 bases, J shed 1 base, and the junction held 5 bases outside the gene matches. The CDR3 covers 12 residues. The CDR3 spells CSSRDSSYEQYF. The CDR3 DNA follows: TGCAGCTCCCGGGACAGTTCCTACGAGCAGTACTTC.

This clone has just one count. The V and J genes are TRBV9 and TRBJ2-7; 7 bases are shared with TRBD1. Germline V gene lookup returns CDR1 SGDLS and CDR2 YYNGEE. V shed 0 bases and J 2 bases; nucleotides not matched to a gene: 5. The CDR3 sequence is 15 residues long. The CDR3 sequence: CASSVDPGGTYEQYF. The DNA for the CDR3 is TGTGCCAGCAGCGTAGATCCAGGGGGAACCTACGAGCAGTACTTC.

This clone has only a few counts. The gene calls are TRBV30 and TRBJ1-1; D call uncertain. CDR3 length: 13 residues. Germline CDR1 is GTSNPN and CDR2 is SVGIG (reference sequence). V was cut by 2 bases and J by 2 bases, with 9 bases left in between. The DNA of the CDR3 is TGTGCCTGGAGTCTTGACACCAACACTGAAGCTTTCTTT. The encoded protein is CAWSLDTNTEAFF. The full variable domain, its missing parts supplied by reference TRBV30 and TRBJ1-1, is SQTIHQWPATLVQPVGSPLSLECTVEGTSNPNLYWYRQAAGRGLQLLFYSVGIGQISSEVPQNLSASRPQDRQFILSSKKLLLSDSGFYLCAWSLDTNTEAFFGQGTRLTVV.

The CDR3 nucleotides are TGTGCCAGCAGCTTGGGACTAGCGGTAGGCTACCAAGAGACCCAGTACTTC. This encodes CASSLGLAVGYQETQYF. The gene calls are TRBV7-2 and TRBJ2-5, with 11 positions matching TRBD2. The germline CDR1 and CDR2 sequences are SGHTA and FQGNSA. V lost 3 bases to trimming and J lost 0 bases; unmatched junction nucleotides: 6. The CDR3 spans 17 residues.

The chain links TRBV4-2 to TRBJ2-5; 9 bases agree with TRBD2. The CDR3 covers 16 residues. After removal of 1 base from V and 5 bases from J, the junction contained 8 bases not matched to a gene. Germline V gene sequence: CDR1 LGHNA, CDR2 YNFKEQ. CDR3 coding DNA: TGTGCCAGCAGCCAAGTGGGCGGGGGGGCATTCGAGACCCAGTACTTC. Protein: CASSQVGGGAFETQYF.

This chain connects TRBV19 to TRBJ2-1, with 10 bases lining up with TRBD2. Trimming at V came to 2 bases and at J to 6 bases, leaving 7 bases not matched to a gene. The CDR3 loop spans 16 amino acids. In germline, CDR1 is LNHDA, CDR2 SQIVND (reference sequence). The chain's CDR3 is CASSISLAGAVNEQFF. The CDR3 DNA follows: TGTGCCAGTAGTATATCCCTAGCGGGGGCCGTCAATGAGCAGTTCTTC.

In its sample, this clone was seen once. The rearrangement uses TRBV5-6 and TRBJ1-4; perhaps TRBD1 as D (5 bases). V lost 2 bases to trimming and J lost 7 bases, with 12 bases between them. Germline values: CDR1 SGHDT, CDR2 YYEEEE. The CDR3 totals 14 residues. The CDR3 sequence: CASSFFQGGEKLFF. As DNA, the CDR3 is TGTGCCAGCAGCTTTTTTCAGGGTGGTGAAAAACTGTTTTTT.

CDR3 nucleotide sequence: TGTGCCAGCAGCGCGGGGACGGCAACCGGGGAGCTGTTTTTT. Residues: CASSAGTATGELFF. The J gene is TRBJ2-2, the V gene TRBV5-4, with D tentatively TRBD2 (6 bases). V lost 4 bases and J lost 5, with 12 bases in between. Per germline, CDR1 SGHNT and CDR2 YYREEE (reference sequence). The CDR3 consists of 14 residues. The full variable domain, in which reference TRBV5-4 and TRBJ2-2 provide the parts outside the CDR3, is ETGVTQSPTHLIKTRGQQVTLRCSSQSGHNTVSWYQQALGQGPQFIFQYYREEENGRGNFPPRFSGLQFPNYSSELNVNALELDDSALYLCASSAGTATGELFFGEGSRLTVL.

The V gene is TRBV7-9, the J gene TRBJ2-1; weak D call: TRBD1 (6 bases). This CDR3 has 13 amino acids. Trimming pared 4 bases from V and 9 bases from J, leaving 13 bases between. Germline CDR1 is SEHNR and CDR2 is FQNEAQ (reference sequence). CDR3 residues: CASSSGVLGEQFF. DNA for the CDR3: TGTGCCAGCAGCTCAGGGGTTTTGGGTGAGCAGTTCTTC.

This chain uses TRBV10-3 with TRBJ1-6; a possible D gene is TRBD1 (6 bases). Germline-derived CDR1 and CDR2 are ENHRY and SYGVKD. This CDR3 spans 15 amino acids. The ends were cut back, 3 bases at V and 7 bases at J, with 13 bases in the middle. The CDR3 sequence: CAISDGGDRNSPLHF. CDR3 DNA: TGTGCCATCAGTGACGGGGGAGACAGGAATTCACCCCTCCACTTT.

The chain combines TRBV6-6 with TRBJ2-6; the D is unclear. CDR3 length: 16 amino acids. Germline CDR1 MNHNY, CDR2 SVGAGI (reference sequence). V was trimmed by 0 bases and J by 4 bases, leaving 10 bases between them. DNA of the CDR3: TGTGCCAGCAGTTACTCCGTGGCGCGGGGGGCCAACGTCCTGACTTTC. This gives the protein CASSYSVARGANVLTF.

J is TRBJ1-2 and V is TRBV30, with D maybe TRBD1 (6 bases). Trimming stripped 0 bases from V and 7 bases from J, with 9 bases between. This CDR3 region has 12 residues. In germline, CDR1 is GTSNPN, CDR2 SVGIG (reference sequence). CDR3 nucleotide sequence: TGTGCCTGGAGTGTCGGGGGGCCTGGCTACACCTTC. It codes for CAWSVGGPGYTF.

Concerning this clone itself: The germline gene is not matched at one end of the junction; a read error may be the cause. The chain has TRBV15 and TRBJ1-3; D gene unclear. Germline V gives CDR1 LNHNV, CDR2 YYDKDF (reference sequence). The CDR3 totals 13 residues. The chain's CDR3 is CATSKLLGNTMYF. Written as DNA, the CDR3 is TGTGCCACCAGCAAATTACTAGGAAACACCATGTATTTT.

The chain has TRBV9 and TRBJ2-2; D is undetermined. The CDR3 runs 16 residues. The V end lost 0 bases, the J end lost 5 bases, and 14 bases lay between the germline ends. Germline V gene lookup returns CDR1 SGDLS and CDR2 YYNGEE. CDR3 sequence reads: CASSVDGSGGTGELFF. The CDR3 DNA follows: TGTGCCAGCAGCGTAGATGGGTCCGGTGGAACCGGGGAGCTGTTTTTT.

The chain uses TRBV19 and TRBJ2-4; TRBD1 aligns across 7 bases. V lost 4 bases to trimming and J lost 8 bases; unmatched junction nucleotides: 8. CDR1 and CDR2 from the germline V gene are LNHDA and SQIVND (reference sequence). This CDR3 region has 14 residues. The chain's CDR3 is CASSTSGGVDIQYF. The CDR3 bases are TGTGCCAGTAGTACCTCAGGGGGAGTTGACATTCAGTACTTC.

J is TRBJ1-5 and V is TRBV6-1; a possible D gene is TRBD1 (6 bases). V lost 7 bases to trimming and J lost 2 bases, with 12 bases between them. Germline V gives CDR1 MNHNS, CDR2 SASEGT. This CDR3 comprises 14 residues. The CDR3 reads CASTSRGGNQPQHF. The CDR3 DNA follows: TGTGCCAGCACGAGCAGGGGTGGCAATCAGCCCCAGCATTTT.

Turning to this clone: At the DNA level, this CDR3 is encoded by other sequences in the same sample as well. The V and J genes are TRBV6-1 and TRBJ2-5; D possibly uses TRBD1 or TRBD2 (7 bases each). CDR3 size: 13 residues. In germline, CDR1 is MNHNS, CDR2 SASEGT. V was clipped by 8 bases and J by 3 bases, with 13 bases between them. The CDR3 DNA reads as TGTGCCAGCGTCAGGGGGGGGGAAGAGACCCAGTACTTC. It codes for CASVRGGEETQYF.